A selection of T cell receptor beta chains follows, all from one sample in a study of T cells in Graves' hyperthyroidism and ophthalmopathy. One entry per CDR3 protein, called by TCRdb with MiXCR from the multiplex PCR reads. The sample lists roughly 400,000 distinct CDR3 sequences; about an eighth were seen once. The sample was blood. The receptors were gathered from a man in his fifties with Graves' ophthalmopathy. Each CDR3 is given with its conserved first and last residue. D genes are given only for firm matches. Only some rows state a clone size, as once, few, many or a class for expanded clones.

CDR3 DNA: TGTGCCAGCAGCTTTAACGGCCAAGAGACCCAGTACTTC
CDR3 protein: CASSFNGQETQYF
V gene: TRBV9
D gene: NA
J gene: TRBJ2-5
clone size: NA

CDR3 DNA: TGTGCCAGCGGGGGTTGGGAGACCCAGTACTTC
CDR3 protein: CASGGWETQYF
V gene: TRBV12-3/TRBV12-4
D gene: NA
J gene: TRBJ2-5
clone size: many

CDR3 DNA: TGCAATGGTAGAGGGCCCCACACCGGGGAGCTGTTTTTT
CDR3 protein: CNGRGPHTGELFF
V gene: TRBV20-1
D gene: NA
J gene: TRBJ2-2
clone size: NA

CDR3 DNA: TGCGCCAGCAGCAAGGACCCAGGGCGCGAGCAGTACTTC
CDR3 protein: CASSKDPGREQYF
V gene: TRBV5-1
D gene: NA
J gene: TRBJ2-7
clone size: many

CDR3 DNA: TGTGCCAGCAGTCCGAGCAGGTCACTCCCACGGACCCAGTACTTC
CDR3 protein: CASSPSRSLPRTQYF
V gene: TRBV27
D gene: NA
J gene: TRBJ2-5
clone size: NA

CDR3 DNA: TGTGCCAGCAGTCCGGGGACAGGGTATATTCTCGAGCAGTACTTC
CDR3 protein: CASSPGTGYILEQYF
V gene: TRBV12-3/TRBV12-4
D gene: TRBD1
J gene: TRBJ2-7
clone size: many

CDR3 DNA: TGCAGCGTTGGGGCCGGCAGCTCCTACAATGAGCAGTTCTTC
CDR3 protein: CSVGAGSSYNEQFF
V gene: TRBV29-1
D gene: NA
J gene: TRBJ2-1
clone size: NA

CDR3 DNA: TGTGCCAGCAGTTTATCTCGGGGTATCTATGGCTACACCTTC
CDR3 protein: CASSLSRGIYGYTF
V gene: TRBV12-3/TRBV12-4
D gene: NA
J gene: TRBJ1-2
clone size: NA

CDR3 DNA: TGTGCCAGCAATATAGGGGGGACTGAAGCTTTCTTT
CDR3 protein: CASNIGGTEAFF
V gene: TRBV7-9
D gene: NA
J gene: TRBJ1-1
clone size: NA

CDR3 DNA: TGTGCCAGTAGTATAACCAGCGGGAGGGGATACGAGCAGTACTTC
CDR3 protein: CASSITSGRGYEQYF
V gene: TRBV19
D gene: TRBD2
J gene: TRBJ2-7
clone size: NA

CDR3 DNA: TGCAGCGTAGATACAGGGGACACTGAAGCTTTCTTT
CDR3 protein: CSVDTGDTEAFF
V gene: TRBV29-1
D gene: TRBD1
J gene: TRBJ1-1
clone size: many

CDR3 DNA: TGCGCCAGCAGCTTGTCGTCGGGAGGAGTCAATGAGCAGTTCTTC
CDR3 protein: CASSLSSGGVNEQFF
V gene: TRBV5-1
D gene: TRBD2
J gene: TRBJ2-1
clone size: many

CDR3 DNA: TGCGCCAGCAGCTTGACAGGGGCCTCTCTATTCGAGCAGTACTTC
CDR3 protein: CASSLTGASLFEQYF
V gene: TRBV5-1
D gene: TRBD1
J gene: TRBJ2-7
clone size: few

CDR3 DNA: TGCAGTGCTAGACCAGGGGCCGGGGAGCTGTTTTTT
CDR3 protein: CSARPGAGELFF
V gene: TRBV20-1
D gene: NA
J gene: TRBJ2-2
clone size: NA

CDR3 DNA: TGTGCCAGCACCCGGACAGGGGATTCACCCCTCCACTTT
CDR3 protein: CASTRTGDSPLHF
V gene: TRBV6-1
D gene: TRBD1
J gene: TRBJ1-6
clone size: NA

CDR3 DNA: TGTGCCTGGAGTCCGGGACTAGCGGGGCCCGGGGAGACCCAGTACTTC
CDR3 protein: CAWSPGLAGPGETQYF
V gene: TRBV30
D gene: TRBD2
J gene: TRBJ2-5
clone size: few

CDR3 DNA: TGTGCCGGCAGCTTGGGACTTGCAAGCTCCTACGAGCAGTACTTC
CDR3 protein: CAGSLGLASSYEQYF
V gene: TRBV5-5
D gene: NA
J gene: TRBJ2-7
clone size: few

CDR3 DNA: TGTGCCAGCATGAGGAGGGGCATGTTTGAGCAGTTCTTC
CDR3 protein: CASMRRGMFEQFF
V gene: TRBV6-1
D gene: NA
J gene: TRBJ2-1
clone size: few

CDR3 DNA: TGCAGTGCGAGGAGGGCAGCATATTGGGATCAGCCCCAGCATTTT
CDR3 protein: CSARRAAYWDQPQHF
V gene: TRBV20-1
D gene: NA
J gene: TRBJ1-5
clone size: NA

CDR3 DNA: TGTGCCAGCAGCCAGGCATTACTAGCGGGAGAGACCCAGTACTTC
CDR3 protein: CASSQALLAGETQYF
V gene: TRBV3-1
D gene: TRBD2
J gene: TRBJ2-5
clone size: many

CDR3 DNA: TGTGCCAGCAGTTTAGCGGGAGCGGGCACCGGGGAGCTGTTTTTT
CDR3 protein: CASSLAGAGTGELFF
V gene: TRBV12-3/TRBV12-4
D gene: NA
J gene: TRBJ2-2
clone size: NA

CDR3 DNA: TGTGCCAGCAGCCTGGGGGACAGACTTAATGAAAAACTGTTTTTT
CDR3 protein: CASSLGDRLNEKLFF
V gene: TRBV5-4
D gene: TRBD1
J gene: TRBJ1-4
clone size: few

CDR3 DNA: TGTGCCAGCAGCCAAGAAACCGACAGGATGAATCCACCCCTCCACTTT
CDR3 protein: CASSQETDRMNPPLHF
V gene: TRBV3-1
D gene: NA
J gene: TRBJ1-6
clone size: few

CDR3 DNA: TGTGCTAGTGGTTTCGGGTCACGGGACAGAAACACCTTC
CDR3 protein: CASGFGSRDRNTF
V gene: TRBV12-5
D gene: TRBD1
J gene: TRBJ1-2
clone size: many

CDR3 DNA: TGTGCCAGCGTTCTAGCGGGACCAGGGAGGACAGATACGCAGTATTTT
CDR3 protein: CASVLAGPGRTDTQYF
V gene: TRBV6-2/TRBV6-3
D gene: TRBD2
J gene: TRBJ2-3
clone size: NA

CDR3 DNA: TGTGCCAGCAGCCCCGCGGGCGGGAGTGTCTACGAGCAGTACTTC
CDR3 protein: CASSPAGGSVYEQYF
V gene: TRBV3-1
D gene: TRBD2
J gene: TRBJ2-7
clone size: many

CDR3 DNA: TGTGCCAGCAGCCGGGCGGCTAGCGGGTGGCTCGGCGAGCAGTACTTC
CDR3 protein: CASSRAASGWLGEQYF
V gene: TRBV7-2
D gene: TRBD2
J gene: TRBJ2-7
clone size: many

CDR3 DNA: TGTGCCAGCAGTGAAATGGCGGGAGGGGGAAATGAGCAGTTCTTC
CDR3 protein: CASSEMAGGGNEQFF
V gene: TRBV6-1
D gene: TRBD2
J gene: TRBJ2-1
clone size: few

CDR3 DNA: TGTGCCAGCAAACGGGAGCTTTCTATAAAGCAGTACTTC
CDR3 protein: CASKRELSIKQYF
V gene: TRBV6-2/TRBV6-3
D gene: NA
J gene: TRBJ2-7
clone size: NA

CDR3 DNA: TGTGCCAGCAGCTTTTCACAACGCTACGAGCAGTACTTC
CDR3 protein: CASSFSQRYEQYF
V gene: TRBV7-8
D gene: NA
J gene: TRBJ2-7
clone size: NA

CDR3 DNA: TGTGCCAGCAGAATTGATCGGGAAGAAAGCAACAATGAGCAGTTCTTC
CDR3 protein: CASRIDREESNNEQFF
V gene: TRBV2
D gene: NA
J gene: TRBJ2-1
clone size: many

CDR3 DNA: TGTGCCAGTAGTACGACAGGGAGGGCACCCCTCCACTTT
CDR3 protein: CASSTTGRAPLHF
V gene: TRBV19
D gene: TRBD1
J gene: TRBJ1-6
clone size: NA

CDR3 DNA: TGTGCCAGCAGCCCCCAAAACAGACTAGCGGGAGAGCAGTTCTTC
CDR3 protein: CASSPQNRLAGEQFF
V gene: TRBV9
D gene: TRBD2
J gene: TRBJ2-1
clone size: many

CDR3 DNA: TGTGCCAGCAGTGACGCGGGAGGCTGGGAGCAGTACTTC
CDR3 protein: CASSDAGGWEQYF
V gene: TRBV2
D gene: TRBD2
J gene: TRBJ2-7
clone size: NA

CDR3 DNA: TGCGCCAGCAGCTTGGAGGGGGATGAGGGCTACGAGCAGTACTTC
CDR3 protein: CASSLEGDEGYEQYF
V gene: TRBV5-1
D gene: NA
J gene: TRBJ2-7
clone size: many

CDR3 DNA: TGTGCCAGCAGTGGACAGGGTTTTGGTTCATTCTTGGATACGCAGTATTTT
CDR3 protein: CASSGQGFGSFLDTQYF
V gene: TRBV6-1
D gene: TRBD1
J gene: TRBJ2-3
clone size: NA

CDR3 DNA: TGTGCCAGCAGCTTGCAACGGAGCTCTGGGGCCAACGTCCTGACTTTC
CDR3 protein: CASSLQRSSGANVLTF
V gene: TRBV5-4
D gene: NA
J gene: TRBJ2-6
clone size: NA

CDR3 DNA: TGTGCCAGTGGGGTGCAAGAGACCCAGTACTTC
CDR3 protein: CASGVQETQYF
V gene: TRBV19
D gene: NA
J gene: TRBJ2-5
clone size: few

CDR3 DNA: TGTGCCAGCAGCTTAACCCTTCCCGGGACAGGGGATGATGAGCAGTTCTTC
CDR3 protein: CASSLTLPGTGDDEQFF
V gene: TRBV7-3
D gene: TRBD1
J gene: TRBJ2-1
clone size: NA

CDR3 DNA: TGTGCCAGCAGCCCCTCGGGCGAAGTTTCACCCCTCCACTTT
CDR3 protein: CASSPSGEVSPLHF
V gene: TRBV3-1
D gene: NA
J gene: TRBJ1-6
clone size: many

CDR3 DNA: TGTGCCAGCACTTTAGGTGGGGGCACCGGGGAGCTGTTTTTT
CDR3 protein: CASTLGGGTGELFF
V gene: TRBV2
D gene: NA
J gene: TRBJ2-2
clone size: many

CDR3 DNA: TGTGCCAGTAGACTAGCGGCAAGTAGCGAGCAGTACTTC
CDR3 protein: CASRLAASSEQYF
V gene: TRBV19
D gene: TRBD2
J gene: TRBJ2-7
clone size: NA

CDR3 DNA: TGTGCCAGCAGTTTGGACGTCTACAATGAGCAGTTCTTC
CDR3 protein: CASSLDVYNEQFF
V gene: TRBV27
D gene: NA
J gene: TRBJ2-1
clone size: NA

CDR3 DNA: TGTGCCAGCAGTCAAACTAGAATTAACACCGGGGAGCTGTTTTTT
CDR3 protein: CASSQTRINTGELFF
V gene: TRBV9
D gene: NA
J gene: TRBJ2-2
clone size: few

CDR3 DNA: TGCGCCCCCCCGGGGTCGGTCTACGAGCAGTACTTC
CDR3 protein: CAPPGSVYEQYF
V gene: TRBV5-1
D gene: NA
J gene: TRBJ2-7
clone size: many

CDR3 DNA: TGTGCCAGCGTAAGGCGGAAACTGGGGGGAGAGACCCAGTACTTC
CDR3 protein: CASVRRKLGGETQYF
V gene: TRBV5-6
D gene: NA
J gene: TRBJ2-5
clone size: many

CDR3 DNA: TGTGCCAGCAGCAAACCGGGACTAGCGGGATCCGAGGGGTCCTACGAGCAGTACTTC
CDR3 protein: CASSKPGLAGSEGSYEQYF
V gene: TRBV5-4
D gene: TRBD2
J gene: TRBJ2-7
clone size: few

CDR3 DNA: TGCGCCAGCAGCCAACTAGGGGGCCTGAATGAGCAGTTCTTC
CDR3 protein: CASSQLGGLNEQFF
V gene: TRBV10-2
D gene: TRBD1
J gene: TRBJ2-1
clone size: NA

CDR3 DNA: TGTGCCAGCAGCCGGGCTTTAGGGGGGCTGGAGACCCAGTACTTC
CDR3 protein: CASSRALGGLETQYF
V gene: TRBV4-2
D gene: NA
J gene: TRBJ2-5
clone size: NA

CDR3 DNA: TGCGCCAGCAGCTCCCTGGGGCTCGACTCCTACGAGCAGTACTTC
CDR3 protein: CASSSLGLDSYEQYF
V gene: TRBV5-1
D gene: NA
J gene: TRBJ2-7
clone size: NA

CDR3 DNA: TGCAGTGCCGCTTCCGGGACCTTTGGCTACGAGCAGTACTTC
CDR3 protein: CSAASGTFGYEQYF
V gene: TRBV20-1
D gene: NA
J gene: TRBJ2-7
clone size: few

CDR3 DNA: TGTGCCAGCAGCTTGGACGAGGGACAGGGGAACTATGGCTACACCTTC
CDR3 protein: CASSLDEGQGNYGYTF
V gene: TRBV5-5
D gene: TRBD1
J gene: TRBJ1-2
clone size: NA